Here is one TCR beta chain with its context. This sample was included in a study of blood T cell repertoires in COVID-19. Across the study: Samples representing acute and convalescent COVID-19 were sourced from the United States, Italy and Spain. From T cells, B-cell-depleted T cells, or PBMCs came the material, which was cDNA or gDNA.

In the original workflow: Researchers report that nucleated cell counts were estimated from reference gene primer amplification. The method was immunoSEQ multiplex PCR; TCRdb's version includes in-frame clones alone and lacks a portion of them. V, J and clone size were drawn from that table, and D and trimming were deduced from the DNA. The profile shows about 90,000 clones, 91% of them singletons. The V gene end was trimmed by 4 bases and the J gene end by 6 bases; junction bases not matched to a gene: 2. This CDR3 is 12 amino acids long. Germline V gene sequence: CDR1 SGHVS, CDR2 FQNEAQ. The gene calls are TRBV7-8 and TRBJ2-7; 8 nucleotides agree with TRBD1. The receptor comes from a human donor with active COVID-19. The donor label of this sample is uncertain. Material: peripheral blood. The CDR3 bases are TGTGCCAGCAGCTGGACAGGGCGCGAGCAGTACTTC. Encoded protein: CASSWTGREQYF.